A selection of T cell receptor beta chains follows, all from one sample in a study of beta chain features in type 1 diabetes. Sequencing was performed with immunoSEQ multiplex PCR; in TCRdb, only in-frame clones are kept and a portion is missing. The sample lists under 450,000 clones; over 11% were seen once. Sequencing was carried out using naive CD4+ T cells from blood. Source of these receptors: a man in his thirties or forties in good health. Both conserved end residues are part of each CDR3.

j_gene | v_gene | CDR3aa
TRBJ2-1 | TRBV5-1 | CASSSGLAAVLEVNNEQFF
TRBJ2-5 | TRBV18 | CASSSPGETQYF
TRBJ1-2 | TRBV7-9 | CASSLDKYTF
TRBJ2-3 | TRBV5-1 | CASSLRLAGLGTDTQYF
TRBJ2-7 | TRBV5-1 | CASSNRASSYEQYF
TRBJ2-1 | TRBV7-2 | CASSLSYESYNEQFF
TRBJ2-1 | TRBV7-9 | CASSSSGEEQFF
TRBJ1-2 | TRBV4-1 | CASSQVQQIYGYTF
TRBJ1-5 | TRBV29-1 | CSVVVGDRAGPQHF
TRBJ2-1 | TRBV7-9 | CASSKQYNEQFF
TRBJ2-2 | TRBV2 | CASRLERELFF
TRBJ2-5 | TRBV6-1 | CASSEGTGGETQYF
TRBJ1-1 | TRBV9 | CASSALAGNTEAFF
TRBJ2-7 | TRBV5-6 | CASSLGQGPYEQYF
TRBJ2-5 | TRBV2 | CASLKQETQYF
TRBJ2-5 | TRBV7-2 | CASSLNRGAQETQYF
TRBJ1-5 | TRBV4-1 | CASSQDRFGQPQHF
TRBJ2-7 | TRBV18 | CASSPLSGLGGEQYF
TRBJ2-5 | TRBV4-3 | CASSLGTGEETQYF
TRBJ1-5 | TRBV30 | CAWSDKGNQPQHF
TRBJ2-1 | TRBV14 | CASSQWPRDGNEQFF
TRBJ2-2 | TRBV11-3 | CASSLWSGRQSTGELFF
TRBJ2-3 | TRBV6-4 | CASSASGTGTDTQYF
TRBJ2-5 | TRBV7-6 | CASSPGWGYQETQYF
TRBJ1-2 | TRBV30 | CAWSVRTGSGYTF
TRBJ2-4 | TRBV5-6 | CASSFGGKNIQYF